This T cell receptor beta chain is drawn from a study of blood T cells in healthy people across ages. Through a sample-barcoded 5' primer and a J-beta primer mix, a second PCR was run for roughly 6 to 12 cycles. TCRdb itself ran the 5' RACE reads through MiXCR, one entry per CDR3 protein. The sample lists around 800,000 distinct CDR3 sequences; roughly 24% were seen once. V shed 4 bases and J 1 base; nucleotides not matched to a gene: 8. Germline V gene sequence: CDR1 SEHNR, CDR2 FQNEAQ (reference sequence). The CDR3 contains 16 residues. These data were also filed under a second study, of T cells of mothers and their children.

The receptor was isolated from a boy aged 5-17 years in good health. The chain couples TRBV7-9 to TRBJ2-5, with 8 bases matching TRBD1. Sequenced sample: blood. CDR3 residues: CASSSLDRGVQETQYF. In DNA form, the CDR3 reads TGTGCCAGCAGCTCGCTCGACAGGGGAGTCCAAGAGACCCAGTACTTC. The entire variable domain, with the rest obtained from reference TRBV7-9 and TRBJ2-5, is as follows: DTGVSQNPRHKITKRGQNVTFRCDPISEHNRLYWYRQTLGQGPEFLTYFQNEAQLEKSRLLSDRFSAERPKGSFSTLEIQRTEQGDSAMYLCASSSLDRGVQETQYFGPGTRLLVL.